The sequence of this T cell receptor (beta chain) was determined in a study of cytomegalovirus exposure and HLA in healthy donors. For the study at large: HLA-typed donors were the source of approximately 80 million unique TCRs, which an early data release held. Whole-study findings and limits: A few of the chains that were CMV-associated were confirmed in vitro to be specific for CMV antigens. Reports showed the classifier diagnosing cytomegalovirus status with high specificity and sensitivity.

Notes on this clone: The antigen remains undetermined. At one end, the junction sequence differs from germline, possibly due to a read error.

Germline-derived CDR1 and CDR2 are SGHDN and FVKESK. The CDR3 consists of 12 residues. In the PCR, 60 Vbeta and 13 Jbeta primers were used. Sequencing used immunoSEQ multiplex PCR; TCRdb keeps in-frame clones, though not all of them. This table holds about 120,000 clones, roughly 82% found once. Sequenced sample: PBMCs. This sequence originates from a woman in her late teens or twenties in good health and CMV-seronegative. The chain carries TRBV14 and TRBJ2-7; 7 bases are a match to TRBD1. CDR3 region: CASSQDWGQPHF. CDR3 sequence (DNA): TGTGCCAGCAGCCAAGATTGGGGACAGCCCCACTTC. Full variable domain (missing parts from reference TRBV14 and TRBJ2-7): EAGVTQFPSHSVIEKGQTVTLRCDPISGHDNLYWYRRVMGKEIKFLLHFVKESKQDESGMPNNRFLAERTGGTYSTLKVQPAELEDSGVYFCASSQDWGQPHFGPGTRLTVT.